The T cell receptor (beta chain) under discussion was sequenced for a study of cytomegalovirus exposure and HLA in healthy donors. Overall study results and limits: A later analysis found TCR association rates differed by HLA locus, highest for DRB1 and lowest for HLA-C. Association with HLA alleles at 0.05 false discovery rate was found for 16,951 TCR beta sequences in a later analysis. Cytomegalovirus-associated TCR beta chains were listed, numbering some 170. Prior analysis indicated that the majority of TCR beta V segments exhibited productivity approximately 90% or approximately 30% of the time.

V was cut by 0 bases and J by 7 bases, with 19 bases left in between. The V gene's germline CDR1 is SGDLS and CDR2 YYNGEE. The CDR3 length is 16 residues. A remark on this clone: Its cognate antigen is unknown.

The PCR had 60 Vbeta and 13 Jbeta primers. Repertoires were generated with immunoSEQ multiplex PCR, while TCRdb's copy carries only in-frame clones and drops some. The sample yields about 120,000 clones, about three quarters seen once. The sequenced material came from PBMCs. The sequence was obtained from a female donor in good health and CMV-seronegative. The chain carries TRBV9 and TRBJ1-1; a possible D gene is TRBD1 (6 bases). The CDR3 nucleotides are TGTGCCAGCAGCGTAGCCCCACAGGGTGGGGGGGTTGAAGCTTTCTTT. Translating gives CASSVAPQGGGVEAFF.